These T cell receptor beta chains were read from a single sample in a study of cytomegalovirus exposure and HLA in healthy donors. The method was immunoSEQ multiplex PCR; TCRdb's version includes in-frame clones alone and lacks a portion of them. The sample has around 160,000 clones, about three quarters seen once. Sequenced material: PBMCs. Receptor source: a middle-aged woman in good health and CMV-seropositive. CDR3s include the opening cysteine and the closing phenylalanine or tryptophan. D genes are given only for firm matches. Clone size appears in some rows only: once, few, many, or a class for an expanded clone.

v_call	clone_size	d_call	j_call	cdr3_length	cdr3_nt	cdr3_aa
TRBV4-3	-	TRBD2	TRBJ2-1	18	TGCGCCAGCAGCCAACTATCTATTCGGGGGGGCCTGAGCGATGAGCAGTTCTTC	CASSQLSIRGGLSDEQFF
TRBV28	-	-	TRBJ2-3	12	TGTGCCAGCAGGCGGACTGAAGATACGCAGTATTTT	CASRRTEDTQYF
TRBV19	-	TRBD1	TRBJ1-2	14	TGTGCCAGTAGTCGACAGGGGGTTAACTATGGCTACACCTTC	CASSRQGVNYGYTF
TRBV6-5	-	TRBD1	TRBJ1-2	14	TGTGCCAGCAGTTACCCCGGGACAGGGTTCGCCTACACCTTC	CASSYPGTGFAYTF
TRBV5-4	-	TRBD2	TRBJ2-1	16	TGTGCCAGCAGCTTTGCGGCGGGAGGGAGCTACAATGAGCAGTTCTTC	CASSFAAGGSYNEQFF
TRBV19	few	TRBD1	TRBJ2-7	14	TGTGCCAGTAGTCCCCGGACAGGGCTCTACGAGCAGTACTTC	CASSPRTGLYEQYF
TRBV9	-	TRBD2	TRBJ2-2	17	TGTGCCAGCAGCGCGGGACTAGCGGGAGGAAATGCCGGGGAGCTGTTTTTT	CASSAGLAGGNAGELFF
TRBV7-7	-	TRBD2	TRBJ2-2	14	TGTGCCAGCAGCTCTAGCGGGGCCCTCGGGGAGCTGTTTTTT	CASSSSGALGELFF
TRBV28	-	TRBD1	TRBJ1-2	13	TGTGCCAGCAGGGCGGGACAGGGGTATGGCTACACCTTC	CASRAGQGYGYTF
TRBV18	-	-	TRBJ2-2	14	TGTGCCAGCTCACCCCAGAGGTCAACCGGGGAGCTGTTTTTT	CASSPQRSTGELFF
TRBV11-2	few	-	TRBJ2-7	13	TGTGCCAGCAGCTGGCAGACAGGAGTCGAGCAGTACTTC	CASSWQTGVEQYF
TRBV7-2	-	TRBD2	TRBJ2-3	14	TGTGCCAGCAGCGGCGGGGGGCCCTCAGATACGCAGTATTTT	CASSGGGPSDTQYF
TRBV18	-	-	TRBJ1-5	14	TGTGCCAGCTCCCACAGGGAACGCGGGCAGCCCCAGCATTTT	CASSHRERGQPQHF
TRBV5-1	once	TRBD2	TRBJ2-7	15	TGCGCCAGCAGCCGGACTAGCGGGAGGGGCAACGAGCAGTACTTC	CASSRTSGRGNEQYF
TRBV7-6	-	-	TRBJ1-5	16	TGTGCCAGCAGCCTCGGGGCAGGGGATAGCAATCAGCCCCAGCATTTT	CASSLGAGDSNQPQHF
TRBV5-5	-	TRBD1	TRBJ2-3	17	TGTGCCAGCAGCTTGGGGCGGACAGGGGTTCGGACAGATACGCAGTATTTT	CASSLGRTGVRTDTQYF
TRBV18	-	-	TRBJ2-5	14	TGTGCCAGCTCACCAGCTAGCGACGGTGAGACCCAGTACTTC	CASSPASDGETQYF
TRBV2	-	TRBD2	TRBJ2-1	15	TGTGCCAGCAGTCCCCGGGGGGTGATCCGTTTAGGGCAGTTCTTC	CASSPRGVIRLGQFF
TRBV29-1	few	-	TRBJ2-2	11	TGCAGCGTTAGGGGGAACGGGGAGCTGTTTTTT	CSVRGNGELFF
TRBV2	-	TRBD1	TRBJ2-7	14	TGTGCCAGCAGTGAATGGGACAGGACTTACGAGCAGTACTTC	CASSEWDRTYEQYF
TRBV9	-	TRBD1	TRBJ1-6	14	TGTGCCAGCAGCCGGGACAGGGGCTTCTCACCCCTCCACTTT	CASSRDRGFSPLHF
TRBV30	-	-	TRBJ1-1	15	TGTGCCGGTGGTATACTTAAAGCGCGGAACACTGAAGCTTTCTTT	CAGGILKARNTEAFF
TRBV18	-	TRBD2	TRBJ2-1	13	TGTGCCAGCTCAATGCGGGAGGACAATGAGCAGTTCTTC	CASSMREDNEQFF
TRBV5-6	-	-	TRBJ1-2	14	TGTGCCAGCAGCCTACCTGGCGACATTTGGGGCTACACCTTC	CASSLPGDIWGYTF
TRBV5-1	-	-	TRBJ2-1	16	TGCGCCAGCAGCTTGGGACTCCAGAGCTCCTACAATGAGCAGTTCTTC	CASSLGLQSSYNEQFF
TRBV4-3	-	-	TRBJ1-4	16	TGCGCCAGCAGCCAAGATCTTCACGGGGAATCAGAAAAACTGTTTTTT	CASSQDLHGESEKLFF
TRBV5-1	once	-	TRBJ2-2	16	TGCGCCAGCAGCTTGACGAACAGGGTTAACACCGGGGAGCTGTTTTTT	CASSLTNRVNTGELFF
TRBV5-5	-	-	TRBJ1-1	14	TGTGCCAGCAGCTTCGTGACAGGCCCCTTTGAAGCTTTCTTT	CASSFVTGPFEAFF
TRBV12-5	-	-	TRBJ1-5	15	TGTGCTAGGCCCGAGGTGGGCAGGGGTAATCAGCCCCAGCATTTT	CARPEVGRGNQPQHF
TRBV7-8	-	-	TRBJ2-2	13	TGTGCCAGCAGCTCTACCTACACCGGGGAGCTGTTTTTT	CASSSTYTGELFF
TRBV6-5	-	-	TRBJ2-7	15	TGTGCCAGCAGTTACTCGGCAGGGAAGTCCTACGAGCAGTACTTC	CASSYSAGKSYEQYF
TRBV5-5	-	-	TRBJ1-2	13	TGTGCCAGCAGCTCCAGGGTTCCGAGTGGCTACACCTTC	CASSSRVPSGYTF
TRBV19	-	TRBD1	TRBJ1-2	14	TGTGCCACACTCGGACAGGGGCCTAACTATGGCTACACCTTC	CATLGQGPNYGYTF